This entry lists 29 T cell receptor beta chains sequenced from one sample in a study of blood T cell repertoires in COVID-19. The repertoire was sequenced with immunoSEQ multiplex PCR; TCRdb's copy has only in-frame clones and lacks some. This sample has around 110,000 clones; approximately 84% occur once, and the top ten carry roughly 1.4%. Sequencing used peripheral blood. Receptors were obtained from a man between 40 and 49 years old with acute or convalescent COVID-19.

V and J are TRBV28 and TRBJ1-2; the match to TRBD1 covers 9 bases. The CDR3 runs 14 residues. J lost 3 bases, V lost 7 bases, and 6 bases had no gene match. Germline CDR1 and CDR2: MDHEN and SYDVKM. Here the CDR3 DNA reads TGTGCCAGCAAACAGGGGGCTGGAGACTATGGCTACACCTTC. Amino acid sequence: CASKQGAGDYGYTF.

This clone was observed a few times. This chain uses TRBV15 with TRBJ2-7; 7 bases are shared with TRBD1. The CDR3 spans 15 residues. Unmatched junction bases numbered 5, after V lost 0 bases and J lost 3 bases. Germline CDR1 and CDR2: LNHNV and YYDKDF (reference sequence). The CDR3 region has the DNA TGTGCCACCAGCAGAGACCGACAGGGCTTCTACGAGCAGTACTTC. This sequence encodes CATSRDRQGFYEQYF.

About this clone: This same CDR3 is encoded by further DNA sequences in the sample. The chain recombines TRBV4-2 with TRBJ2-5; 9 nucleotides line up with TRBD2. This CDR3 has 15 amino acids. With 1 base clipped from V and 1 base from J, the junction kept 1 base outside the gene matches. CDR1 LGHNA and CDR2 YNFKEQ come from the germline V gene. CDR3 DNA sequence: TGTGCCAGCAGCCAAGCGACTAGCGGCCAAGAGACCCAGTACTTC. It specifies CASSQATSGQETQYF.

The chain links TRBV19 to TRBJ1-5; TRBD1 matches at 10 bases. With 6 bases clipped from V and 8 bases from J, the junction kept 22 bases outside the gene matches. In germline, CDR1 is LNHDA, CDR2 SQIVND (reference sequence). The CDR3 covers 19 residues. The chain's CDR3 is CASSHGPGAGTGVAEPQHF. The CDR3 DNA follows: TGTGCCAGTAGCCACGGTCCAGGTGCAGGGACAGGGGTTGCAGAGCCCCAGCATTTT.

This clone appeared once. The chain couples TRBV28 to TRBJ2-1; 8 bases line up with TRBD2. This CDR3 has 16 residues. J was trimmed by 2 bases and V by 1 base; bases with no gene match: 4. The germline gives CDR1 MDHEN, CDR2 SYDVKM. The CDR3 protein is CASSLFGRAAYNEQFF. DNA of the CDR3: TGTGCCAGCAGTTTATTCGGGAGGGCCGCCTACAATGAGCAGTTCTTC. Using reference TRBV28 and TRBJ2-1 for the parts outside the CDR3, the full variable domain is DVKVTQSSRYLVKRTGEKVFLECVQDMDHENMFWYRQDPGLGLRLIYFSYDVKMKEKGDIPEGYSVSREKKERFSLILESASTNQTSMYLCASSLFGRAAYNEQFFGPGTRLTVL.

This clone came up a few times. The CDR3 spells CAALPGQGSDTQYF. CDR3 nucleotide sequence: TGCGCCGCCCTACCGGGACAGGGGTCAGATACGCAGTATTTT. The chain couples TRBV10-1 to TRBJ2-3; 10 nucleotides agree with TRBD1. The CDR3 runs to 14 residues. Unmatched junction bases numbered 9, after V lost 11 bases and J lost 4 bases. Germline CDR1 and CDR2: WNHNN and SYGVQD (reference sequence).

The rearrangement uses TRBV6-6 and TRBJ2-3; 7 bases are shared with TRBD2. The germline V gene has CDR1 MNHNY and CDR2 SVGAGI (reference sequence). The CDR3 sequence is 14 residues long. V lost 2 bases and J lost 6; bases outside the gene matches: 5. CDR3 amino acids: CASSYGGGGDTQYF. DNA of the CDR3: TGTGCCAGCAGTTACGGCGGGGGTGGTGATACGCAGTATTTT.

J is TRBJ2-2 and V is TRBV4-3, with TRBD2 matching 15 bases. Germline CDR1 is LGHNA and CDR2 is YSLEER. The junction had 6 bases not matched to a gene; V was cut back by 5 bases and J by 5 bases. The CDR3 totals 17 residues. Here the CDR3 reads CASSRDGLAGGTGELFF. DNA for the CDR3: TGCGCCAGCAGCAGAGATGGACTAGCGGGGGGGACCGGGGAGCTGTTTTTT.

In regard to this clone: The sample has other DNA sequences that encode this CDR3 too. V is TRBV6-2 or TRBV6-3 and J is TRBJ2-7; 9 nucleotides match TRBD1. The germline gives CDR1 MNHEY, CDR2 SVGEGT. The ends lost 0 bases at V and 3 bases at J; junction bases unmatched: 3. This CDR3 is 15 amino acids long. CDR3 coding DNA: TGTGCCAGCAGTTACTCCCGACAGGGGGGCTACGAGCAGTACTTC. It specifies CASSYSRQGGYEQYF.

This rearrangement joins TRBV10-1 to TRBJ1-2, with D unresolved. The V end lost 9 bases, the J end lost 7 bases, and 12 bases lay between the germline ends. The CDR3 length is 11 residues. Germline V lookup: CDR1 WNHNN, CDR2 SYGVQD (reference sequence). The CDR3 protein is CASRYRSGYTF. CDR3 nucleotide sequence: TGCGCCAGTAGGTACCGGAGTGGCTACACCTTC.

The rearrangement joins TRBV11-2 to TRBJ2-2; 12 nucleotides match TRBD1. After removal of 5 bases from V and 7 bases from J, the junction contained 2 bases not matched to a gene. Germline V gene data show CDR1 as SGHAT and CDR2 as FQNNGV. The length of the CDR3 is 14 residues. Here the CDR3 reads CASSRDRGLGELFF. In DNA form, the CDR3 reads TGTGCCAGCAGCCGGGACAGGGGGCTCGGGGAGCTGTTTTTT.

This clone has just one count. The V and J genes are TRBV7-2 and TRBJ2-2, with TRBD2 matching over 8 bases. This CDR3 spans 15 amino acids. Trimming removed 2 bases from V and 7 bases from J; junction bases left unmatched: 6. Germline loops: CDR1 SGHTA, CDR2 FQGNSA. CDR3 in DNA: TGTGCCAGCAGCTTATATAGCGGGAAGGTCGGGGAGCTGTTTTTT. Amino acid sequence: CASSLYSGKVGELFF.

V gene TRBV15 combines with J gene TRBJ2-4; 8 bases map to TRBD1. Germline loops: CDR1 LNHNV, CDR2 YYDKDF (reference sequence). The CDR3 is 14 residues long. Trimming cost V 5 bases and J 4 bases; bases outside gene matches: 4. The CDR3 bases are TGTGCCACCAGCCCCCGGACAGGGAAAAACATTCAGTACTTC. As protein: CATSPRTGKNIQYF.

The V and J genes are TRBV5-1 and TRBJ2-3; D is unresolved. The length of the CDR3 is 14 residues. Trimming removed 4 bases at V and 0 bases at J, with 9 bases between. The germline gives CDR1 SGHRS, CDR2 YFSETQ. The CDR3 reads CASSPVPSTDTQYF. CDR3 coding DNA: TGCGCCAGCAGCCCTGTCCCTAGCACAGATACGCAGTATTTT.

The J gene is TRBJ2-4, the V gene TRBV6-5; 11 bases line up with TRBD2. The CDR3 loop spans 15 amino acids. The germline gives CDR1 MNHEY, CDR2 SVGAGI. After removal of 0 bases from V and 7 bases from J, the junction contained 2 bases not matched to a gene. The CDR3 protein is CASSYSASGRNIQYF. CDR3 DNA sequence: TGTGCCAGCAGTTACTCGGCTAGCGGGAGGAACATTCAGTACTTC.

The rearrangement links TRBV29-1 to TRBJ2-1, with D possibly being TRBD2 (5 bases). The CDR3 consists of 13 residues. Trimming left V 3 bases short and J 2 bases short, with 8 bases between. Germline CDR1 SQVTM, CDR2 ANQGSEA. The CDR3 protein is CSVDLGAYNEQFF. The CDR3 bases are TGCAGCGTTGATCTGGGAGCCTACAATGAGCAGTTCTTC.

This sequence joins TRBV18 and TRBJ1-1; D is undetermined. Germline lookup yields CDR1 KGHSH and CDR2 LQKENI. The CDR3 length is 14 residues. Deletions cut 3 bases from V and 6 bases from J, with 14 bases between. In DNA form, the CDR3 reads TGTGCCAGCTCACCGCTCCCCGAGGGAGCTGAAGCTTTCTTT. Residues: CASSPLPEGAEAFF.

This chain uses TRBV6-6 with TRBJ2-5; 10 bases agree with TRBD2. Trimming took 5 bases from V and 9 from J; bases not matched to a gene: 12. This CDR3 contains 15 residues. Per the germline V gene, CDR1 is MNHNY and CDR2 is SVGAGI (reference sequence). The CDR3 here is CASSTAGGLLGSQYF. CDR3 nucleotides: TGTGCCAGCAGTACAGCGGGGGGGCTATTAGGGTCCCAGTACTTC.

This rearrangement joins TRBV4-1 to TRBJ1-4, with D hard to call. This CDR3 has 18 residues. The V gene lost 4 bases and the J gene lost 0 bases, with 18 bases spanning the gap. Germline values: CDR1 MGHRA, CDR2 YSYEKL. CDR3 nucleotide sequence: TGCGCCAGCAGCCCCCTAGGCTACTCATTTGCAACTAATGAAAAACTGTTTTTT. Translating it yields CASSPLGYSFATNEKLFF.

This chain joins TRBV9 and TRBJ1-2, with 8 bases matching TRBD1. After removal of 4 bases from V and 4 bases from J, the junction contained 12 bases not matched to a gene. The CDR3 loop spans 16 amino acids. Germline CDR1 SGDLS, CDR2 YYNGEE. The CDR3 bases are TGTGCCAGCAGCCCGTCGGCGGCCGGGACAGGCTATGGCTACACCTTC. It codes for CASSPSAAGTGYGYTF.

The chain carries TRBV29-1 and TRBJ2-7, with 8 bases that match TRBD1. This CDR3 region has 14 residues. V trimming: 6 bases; J trimming: 2 bases; junction bases outside the gene matches: 9. From germline, CDR1 is SQVTM and CDR2 ANQGSEA. CDR3 sequence reads: CSVRSQQGAYEQYF. CDR3 coding DNA: TGCAGCGTAAGAAGTCAACAGGGGGCCTACGAGCAGTACTTC.

The chain couples TRBV24-1 to TRBJ2-5, with 7 nucleotides matching TRBD1. V lost 0 bases and J lost 1; bases outside the gene matches: 1. Germline V CDR1 and CDR2: KGHDR, SFDVKD. CDR3 length: 15 amino acids. The CDR3 nucleotides are TGTGCCACCAGTGATTTGGGGACAGCCCAAGAGACCCAGTACTTC. This encodes CATSDLGTAQETQYF.

The rearrangement uses TRBV11-3 and TRBJ2-1, with TRBD2 matching over 10 bases. The CDR3 runs 20 residues. Trimming removed 0 bases from V and 1 base from J; junction bases left unmatched: 12. Looked up from germline, CDR1 is SGHNT and CDR2 is YENEEA. The CDR3 bases are TGTGCCAGCAGCTTAGATCAGGCTAGCGGGAGAAGTGCGTCCTACAATGAGCAGTTCTTC. This translates into CASSLDQASGRSASYNEQFF.

The gene calls are TRBV27 and TRBJ2-2; 8 bases line up with TRBD1. The CDR3 consists of 18 residues. Per germline, CDR1 MNHEY and CDR2 SMNVEV (reference sequence). V dropped 7 bases and J dropped 3; count of bases not matched to a gene: 16. This CDR3 is CASIPRDRPPLDTGELFF. DNA for the CDR3: TGTGCCAGCATCCCTCGGGACAGGCCCCCTTTGGACACCGGGGAGCTGTTTTTT.

This chain joins TRBV7-9 and TRBJ1-4; no clear D gene. Germline CDR1 is SEHNR and CDR2 is FQNEAQ (reference sequence). Trimming shortened V by 6 bases and J by 2 bases, and 10 bases separated the two germline ends. CDR3 length: 14 residues. CDR3 amino acids: CASSSGRTNEKLFF. CDR3 nucleotide sequence: TGTGCCAGCAGTTCCGGGAGGACTAATGAAAAACTGTTTTTT.

The chain links TRBV19 to TRBJ2-2, with a tentative D call TRBD2 (6 bases). V was trimmed by 10 bases and J by 1 base, leaving 10 bases between them. The CDR3 is 13 residues long. Germline V gene sequence: CDR1 LNHDA, CDR2 SQIVND (reference sequence). For the CDR3, the DNA is TGTGCCACCGCGGGACGGAACACCGGGGAGCTGTTTTTT. Its translation is CATAGRNTGELFF. Based on the CDR3 plus reference TRBV19 and TRBJ2-2, the full variable domain is DGGITQSPKYLFRKEGQNVTLSCEQNLNHDAMYWYRQDPGQGLRLIYYSQIVNDFQKGDIAEGYSVSREKKESFPLTVTSAQKNPTAFYLCATAGRNTGELFFGEGSRLTVL.

This clone was observed a handful of times. The rearrangement links TRBV27 to TRBJ2-5, with TRBD2 matching over 11 bases. In germline, CDR1 is MNHEY, CDR2 SMNVEV (reference sequence). The V and J ends lost 5 bases and 5 bases, in that order; junction bases with no gene match: 16. CDR3 length: 18 residues. The CDR3 here is CASSPIPTELAGEETQYF. DNA for the CDR3: TGTGCCAGCAGTCCGATCCCTACGGAACTAGCGGGGGAGGAGACCCAGTACTTC.

V usage is TRBV28 and J usage is TRBJ2-7; D is possibly TRBD1 (5 bases). V dropped 4 bases and J dropped 3 bases, with 10 bases sitting between them. This CDR3 region has 13 residues. Germline V gene lookup returns CDR1 MDHEN and CDR2 SYDVKM. The CDR3 nucleotides read TGTGCCAGCAGTTCAGGGTCGGACTACGAGCAGTACTTC. Amino acid sequence: CASSSGSDYEQYF.

The chain has TRBV2 and TRBJ2-2; TRBD2 aligns across 7 bases. This CDR3 comprises 14 residues. CDR1 and CDR2 from the germline V gene are SNHLY and FYNNEI. V dropped 6 bases and J dropped 7; count of bases not matched to a gene: 8. The CDR3 spells CASSGRLAGGELFF. For the CDR3, the DNA is TGTGCCAGCAGCGGAAGACTAGCTGGCGGGGAGCTGTTTTTT.